Following are 30 T cell receptor beta chains from one sample sequenced in a study of T cells in Graves' hyperthyroidism and ophthalmopathy. The CDR3 regions of TCR beta were amplified from RNA transcripts. The HTBI set primed first-round TCR CDR3 RT-PCR. A single record per CDR3 protein comes from TCRdb applying MiXCR to the multiplex PCR reads. This table has roughly 300,000 distinct CDR3 sequences, 18% appearing once. The sequenced sample consisted of blood. These receptors were collected from a woman aged 45-60 years with Graves' hyperthyroidism.

In its sample, this clonotype was seen a few times. The gene calls are TRBV7-9 and TRBJ1-1; D may be TRBD1 (6 bases). The CDR3 covers 17 residues. Germline values: CDR1 SEHNR, CDR2 FQNEAQ (reference sequence). The V and J ends lost 6 bases and 1 base respectively, with 21 bases between them. CDR3 sequence reads: CASSTRTGQTPNTEAFF. Here the CDR3 DNA reads TGTGCCAGCAGTACCCGTACAGGGCAAACACCGAACACTGAAGCTTTCTTT. Full variable domain (remainder filled in from reference TRBV7-9 and TRBJ1-1): DTGVSQNPRHKITKRGQNVTFRCDPISEHNRLYWYRQTLGQGPEFLTYFQNEAQLEKSRLLSDRFSAERPKGSFSTLEIQRTEQGDSAMYLCASSTRTGQTPNTEAFFGQGTRLTVV.

This clonotype was picked up many times. V gene TRBV20-1 combines with J gene TRBJ2-3; D might be TRBD1 or TRBD2, each matching 6 bases. CDR1 is DFQATT, CDR2 SNEGSKA, per germline (reference sequence). With 6 bases removed from V and 7 bases from J, the gap between germline ends came to 14 bases. The CDR3 covers 12 residues. The CDR3 sequence: CSARAGGHTQYF. CDR3 nucleotide sequence: TGCAGTGCCCGGGCTGGGGGGCATACGCAGTATTTT.

This clonotype was observed at least ten times. The chain recombines TRBV20-1 with TRBJ1-1, with TRBD1 identical over 9 bases. The CDR3 sequence is 16 residues long. CDR1 DFQATT and CDR2 SNEGSKA come from the germline V gene (reference sequence). J lost 3 bases, V lost 3 bases, and 11 bases had no gene match. CDR3 in amino acids: CSARDRGRRGDTEAFF. Written as DNA, the CDR3 is TGCAGTGCTAGGGACAGGGGCCGCCGGGGGGACACTGAAGCTTTCTTT.

The chain employs TRBV27 and TRBJ2-3; TRBD2 might be the D (6 bases). Germline V gene data show CDR1 as MNHEY and CDR2 as SMNVEV (reference sequence). The CDR3 is made up of 17 amino acids. Trimming stripped 3 bases from V and 0 bases from J, with 16 bases between. The CDR3 DNA reads TGTGCCAGCAGTTTCTCGGGGGACTCGCGGAGCACAGATACGCAGTATTTT. Protein product: CASSFSGDSRSTDTQYF.

The V call is TRBV6-2 or TRBV6-3, the J call TRBJ2-5, with 7 bases aligning to TRBD1. The germline V gene has CDR1 MNHEY and CDR2 SVGEGT. The CDR3 has 14 residues. V lost 6 bases and J lost 4; bases outside the gene matches: 8. The CDR3 bases are TGTGCCAGCAGCCCCGACAGGGTGAGAGAGACCCAGTACTTC. Protein product: CASSPDRVRETQYF.

This clonotype was picked up a small number of times. This chain joins TRBV14 and TRBJ2-7, with TRBD1 as a possible D gene (6 bases). Germline V gene sequence: CDR1 SGHDN, CDR2 FVKESK. Trimming shortened V by 4 bases and J by 0 bases, and 13 bases separated the two germline ends. There are 15 residues in the CDR3. Written as DNA, the CDR3 is TGTGCCAGCAGCCGGCAGGGGTCGACCTCCTACGAGCAGTACTTC. Encoded protein: CASSRQGSTSYEQYF.

The CDR3 DNA is TGTGCCATCAGTGGCGCCCCTCAGGGAGGCGAGCAGTACTTC. It codes for CAISGAPQGGEQYF. The chain combines TRBV10-3 with TRBJ2-7; the D gene is possibly TRBD2 (6 bases). There are 14 residues in the CDR3. Germline V CDR1 and CDR2: ENHRY, SYGVKD. Trimming shortened V by 4 bases and J by 6 bases, and 16 bases separated the two germline ends.

This chain links TRBV10-3 with TRBJ2-1; 7 bases agree with TRBD2. The CDR3 length is 13 residues. The germline V gene has CDR1 ENHRY and CDR2 SYGVKD. J gave up 13 bases and V 6 bases, and 12 bases lay outside the gene matches. The CDR3 protein is CAISGPGGGEQFF. CDR3 nucleotide sequence: TGTGCCATCAGCGGGCCGGGCGGGGGTGAACAGTTCTTC.

This clonotype was seen at least ten times. The CDR3 protein is CSVERGYNEQFF. The DNA of the CDR3 is TGCAGCGTGGAGCGGGGTTACAATGAGCAGTTCTTC. This chain connects TRBV29-1 to TRBJ2-1, with TRBD2 matching over 7 bases. CDR1 is SQVTM and CDR2 is ANQGSEA in the germline V gene. J lost 4 bases, V lost 6 bases, and 3 bases had no gene match. The CDR3 runs to 12 residues.

This clonotype occurred a few times. J is TRBJ1-1 and V is TRBV15; D ambiguous. CDR1 and CDR2 from the germline V gene are LNHNV and YYDKDF (reference sequence). Trimming left V 0 bases short and J 2 bases short, with 7 bases between. The CDR3 is 14 amino acids. Written as DNA, the CDR3 is TGTGCCACCAGCAGAGAGAGAGTAAACACTGAAGCTTTCTTT. Its protein product is CATSRERVNTEAFF.

In its sample, this clonotype was seen many times. The V gene is TRBV3-1, the J gene TRBJ1-2, with D possibly TRBD1 on 5 matching bases. Germline assignment: CDR1 LGHDT and CDR2 YNNKEL (reference sequence). Trimming stripped 4 bases from V and 3 bases from J, with 12 bases between. The CDR3 totals 14 residues. The CDR3 loop reads CASSPWGTDYGYTF. The DNA of the CDR3 is TGTGCCAGCAGCCCTTGGGGGACGGACTATGGCTACACCTTC.

A few counts support this clonotype. Being one base from a much bigger clone, this may be a read error. The genes are TRBV3-1 and TRBJ2-3; tentatively, D is TRBD2 (5 bases). The V end was cut by 4 bases, the J end by 8 bases, with 16 bases between. The CDR3 contains 14 residues. The V gene's germline CDR1 is LGHDT and CDR2 YNNKEL (reference sequence). The CDR3 DNA reads as TGTGCCAGCAGCCTGAGCGGCCTAGTGGGTACGCAGTATTTT. Residues: CASSLSGLVGTQYF.

This clonotype was detected only a few times. The rearrangement uses TRBV28 and TRBJ2-7; 7 bases map to TRBD1. Germline loops: CDR1 MDHEN, CDR2 SYDVKM. Losses at the gene ends were 4 bases for V and 8 bases for J; bases not matched to a gene: 8. CDR3 length equals 13 residues. The CDR3, as DNA: TGTGCCAGCAGTTCACCCCAGACAGGGAAGCAGTACTTC. Translation: CASSSPQTGKQYF.

The chain carries TRBV13 and TRBJ2-1; D unclear. The germline V and J ends were trimmed by 5 bases and 10 bases, with 18 bases remaining between them. Per the germline V gene, CDR1 is PRHDT and CDR2 is FYEKMQ (reference sequence). CDR3 size: 14 residues. The CDR3 sequence: CASSVQPATYEQFF. CDR3 nucleotides: TGTGCCAGCAGCGTCCAGCCAGCGACCTACGAGCAGTTCTTC.

This clonotype was seen at least ten times. This chain links TRBV2 with TRBJ1-4; D remains ambiguous. This CDR3 contains 13 residues. Trimming shortened V by 8 bases and J by 7 bases, and 14 bases separated the two germline ends. Germline V gene sequence: CDR1 SNHLY, CDR2 FYNNEI. The CDR3 DNA is TGTGCCAGCCAACGGGAGAGGAGTGAAAAACTGTTTTTT. Its protein product is CASQRERSEKLFF.

At least ten counts were recorded for this clonotype. The V call is TRBV7-8, the J call TRBJ2-1; tentatively, D is TRBD2 (6 bases). Trimming removed 6 bases at V and 3 bases at J, with 21 bases between. The CDR3 runs 17 residues. Germline V gene data show CDR1 as SGHVS and CDR2 as FQNEAQ. In nucleotides, the CDR3 is TGTGCCAGCAGTCTTACGGGAGCGGGCGACGTCTACAATGAGCAGTTCTTC. Translating gives CASSLTGAGDVYNEQFF.

The gene calls are TRBV7-9 and TRBJ1-2, with 8 bases matching TRBD1. CDR3 size: 14 residues. Trimming cost V 1 base and J 7 bases; bases outside gene matches: 5. Germline V gene data show CDR1 as SEHNR and CDR2 as FQNEAQ (reference sequence). The CDR3 loop reads CASSLGTGLCGYTF. CDR3 DNA: TGTGCCAGCAGCTTAGGGACAGGGCTCTGTGGCTACACCTTC.

To note about this clonotype: A clone one base away is much larger, so this may be a read error. The chain carries TRBV5-1 and TRBJ2-7; D may be TRBD2 (5 bases). Germline lookup yields CDR1 SGHRS and CDR2 YFSETQ. V shed 1 base and J shed 5 bases, with 13 bases lying between them. CDR3 length: 14 amino acids. Here the CDR3 reads CASSLPGNVHEQYF. CDR3 sequence (DNA): TGCGCCAGCAGCTTGCCGGGGAACGTCCACGAGCAGTACTTC.

This clonotype turned up a few times. The chain uses TRBV9 and TRBJ2-2; D remains unclear. The CDR3 spans 15 residues. Trimming took off 0 bases at V and 4 bases at J, with 10 bases between the two ends. CDR1 SGDLS and CDR2 YYNGEE come from the germline V gene. CDR3 sequence (DNA): TGTGCCAGCAGCGTAGCGGGCGAACCCACCGGGGAGCTGTTTTTT. Translating it yields CASSVAGEPTGELFF.

This rearrangement joins TRBV27 to TRBJ2-1; 7 bases map to TRBD2. The V and J ends lost 2 bases and 8 bases, in that order; junction bases with no gene match: 6. The CDR3 loop spans 14 amino acids. Germline CDR1 and CDR2: MNHEY and SMNVEV (reference sequence). CDR3 coding DNA: TGTGCCAGCAGTTTAGCGGGGGTGGGCGATGAGCAGTTCTTC. Its translation: CASSLAGVGDEQFF.

In this sample, this clonotype turned up a few times. The chain couples TRBV20-1 to TRBJ1-5, with D unresolved. Trimming cost V 3 bases and J 1 base, with 10 bases left between them. Looked up from germline, CDR1 is DFQATT and CDR2 is SNEGSKA (reference sequence). The CDR3 loop spans 14 amino acids. DNA of the CDR3: TGCAGTGCTAGTGGGCAGCTAAGCAATCAGCCCCAGCATTTT. It is translated as CSASGQLSNQPQHF.

The CDR3 here is CASSQRTSGGGSDEQFF. CDR3 nucleotide sequence: TGTGCCAGCAGCCAACGGACTAGCGGGGGGGGTAGCGATGAGCAGTTCTTC. The chain combines TRBV3-1 with TRBJ2-1; 15 positions match TRBD2. Germline CDR1 LGHDT, CDR2 YNNKEL (reference sequence). J gave up 8 bases and V 2 bases, and 7 bases lay outside the gene matches. CDR3 length equals 17 residues.

The chain has TRBV12-3 or TRBV12-4 and TRBJ2-2; D might be TRBD2 (6 bases). V was shortened by 4 bases and J by 4 bases, with 10 bases between the two germline ends. The CDR3 loop spans 14 amino acids. CDR3 nucleotides: TGTGCCAGCAGTTCGGGGACTGCCACCGGGGAGCTGTTTTTT. The encoded protein is CASSSGTATGELFF.

The rearrangement links TRBV19 to TRBJ2-4; D call uncertain. This CDR3 region has 11 residues. Germline CDR1 is LNHDA and CDR2 is SQIVND (reference sequence). Trimming pared 6 bases from V and 9 bases from J, leaving 9 bases between. The CDR3 is CASRKRGIQYF. The CDR3, as DNA: TGTGCCAGTAGAAAGCGAGGCATTCAGTACTTC.

The chain is built from TRBV20-1 and TRBJ1-1, with a possible D match to TRBD1 (5 bases). The ends were cut back, 3 bases at V and 7 bases at J, with 18 bases in the middle. This CDR3 comprises 14 residues. Per the germline V gene, CDR1 is DFQATT and CDR2 is SNEGSKA (reference sequence). CDR3 in amino acids: CSARTQDSYYEAFF. In nucleotides, the CDR3 is TGCAGTGCTAGGACGCAAGACAGTTACTATGAAGCTTTCTTT.

The chain links TRBV19 to TRBJ2-1; 10 bases fit TRBD1. CDR1 and CDR2 from the germline V gene are LNHDA and SQIVND (reference sequence). After removal of 3 bases from V and 8 bases from J, the junction contained 1 base not matched to a gene. This CDR3 region has 13 residues. CDR3 in amino acids: CASSIGTGDEQFF. DNA of the CDR3: TGTGCCAGTAGTATCGGGACAGGGGATGAGCAGTTCTTC. The variable domain in full, completed from reference TRBV19 and TRBJ2-1, reads DGGITQSPKYLFRKEGQNVTLSCEQNLNHDAMYWYRQDPGQGLRLIYYSQIVNDFQKGDIAEGYSVSREKKESFPLTVTSAQKNPTAFYLCASSIGTGDEQFFGPGTRLTVL.

The chain is built from TRBV2 and TRBJ2-2; no clear D gene. Per germline, CDR1 SNHLY and CDR2 FYNNEI. CDR3 size: 12 residues. Between the trimmed V and J ends, which lost 6 bases and 4 bases, there was a span of 6 bases. CDR3 sequence reads: CASRQITGELFF. The DNA of the CDR3 is TGTGCCAGCAGGCAGATCACCGGGGAGCTGTTTTTT.

This clonotype has at least ten counts. V is TRBV6-5 and J is TRBJ2-3; no firm D call. The CDR3 is 15 residues long. The V end lost 2 bases, the J end lost 0 bases, and 9 bases lay between the germline ends. Germline assignment: CDR1 MNHEY and CDR2 SVGAGI. DNA for the CDR3: TGTGCCAGCAGTTACGAGACACCTAGCACAGATACGCAGTATTTT. It codes for CASSYETPSTDTQYF.

This clonotype was detected many times. The rearrangement links TRBV2 to TRBJ2-1; D is unclear. This CDR3 contains 12 residues. V lost 6 bases and J lost 1, with 4 bases in between. CDR1 and CDR2 (germline): SNHLY, FYNNEI. The CDR3 protein is CASSPSYNEQFF. CDR3 in DNA: TGTGCCAGCAGCCCATCCTACAATGAGCAGTTCTTC. The full variable domain, its missing parts supplied by reference TRBV2 and TRBJ2-1, is EPEVTQTPSHQVTQMGQEVILRCVPISNHLYFYWYRQILGQKVEFLVSFYNNEISEKSEIFDDQFSVERPDGSNFTLKIRSTKLEDSAMYFCASSPSYNEQFFGPGTRLTVL.

V gene TRBV4-1 combines with J gene TRBJ2-7, with TRBD1 matching 7 bases. The CDR3 is 16 residues long. With V trimmed by 3 bases and J by 4 bases, 12 bases remained unmatched. Germline values: CDR1 MGHRA, CDR2 YSYEKL. CDR3 sequence reads: CASSQNPRTGNYEQYF. In DNA, the CDR3 is TGCGCCAGCAGCCAGAACCCCCGGACAGGTAATTACGAGCAGTACTTC.